The 15 T cell receptor beta chains given below trace back to one sample, sequenced in a study of T cell responses to AZD1222 COVID-19 vaccine. Profiling relied on immunoSEQ multiplex PCR, and the TCRdb table lists in-frame clones only, not all of them. The sample contains 70,000 or so clones, around 86% of which appear only once. The sequenced sample was peripheral blood, obtained on day 0 of AZD1222 vaccination. The receptor source for this set is an adult in good health.

This chain links TRBV28 with TRBJ2-1; D is undetermined. Germline values: CDR1 MDHEN, CDR2 SYDVKM. The CDR3 contains 11 residues. V was clipped by 3 bases and J by 7 bases, with 4 bases between them. CDR3 sequence: CASSFMNEQFF. CDR3 nucleotides: TGTGCCAGCAGTTTTATGAATGAGCAGTTCTTC.

This sequence joins TRBV6-2 or TRBV6-3 and TRBJ1-2; D uncertain. Germline V gene sequence: CDR1 MNHEY, CDR2 SVGEGT. Trimming removed 2 bases at V and 2 bases at J, with 9 bases between. CDR3 length: 14 amino acids. The CDR3 DNA reads as TGTGCCAGCAGTTACCCCCCGAGGAACTATGGCTACACCTTC. This codes for CASSYPPRNYGYTF.

The chain couples TRBV28 to TRBJ2-5; tentatively, D is TRBD1 (7 bases). V gave up 5 bases and J gave up 5 bases, with 12 bases separating them. CDR1 and CDR2 (germline): MDHEN, SYDVKM. The CDR3 covers 13 residues. The CDR3 DNA follows: TGTGCCAGCAGTCCAGGGGGGTGGGAGACCCAGTACTTC. Translation: CASSPGGWETQYF.

This chain connects TRBV3-1 (or the pseudogene TRBV3-2) to TRBJ2-5; possible D gene TRBD2, 6 bases. Trimming shortened V by 3 bases and J by 13 bases, and 15 bases separated the two germline ends. Germline V CDR1 and CDR2: LGHDT, YNNKEL (reference sequence). The CDR3 consists of 12 residues. CDR3 in DNA: TGTGCCAGCAGCCACCCGGGACTCCCTCCGTACTTC. Translated, it gives CASSHPGLPPYF.

This clone was seen more than once but under ten times. V is TRBV29-1 and J is TRBJ2-5; TRBD1 aligns across 10 bases. The germline CDR1 and CDR2 sequences are SQVTM and ANQGSEA. J lost 4 bases, V lost 4 bases, and 0 bases had no gene match. This CDR3 is 12 amino acids long. DNA of the CDR3: TGCAGCGTTGGGGACAGGGGAGAGACCCAGTACTTC. Translating gives CSVGDRGETQYF.

This clone has only one observation. The chain combines TRBV6-2 or TRBV6-3 with TRBJ1-1; 7 bases match TRBD1. Germline loops: CDR1 MNHEY, CDR2 SVGEGT. The CDR3 contains 17 residues. V trimming: 2 bases; J trimming: 1 base; junction bases outside the gene matches: 10. This chain's CDR3 is CASSYELAGTENTEAFF. As DNA, the CDR3 is TGTGCCAGCAGTTACGAACTAGCCGGGACAGAGAACACTGAAGCTTTCTTT.

The chain couples TRBV6-5 to TRBJ1-2; TRBD1 matches 7 bases. The CDR3 is made up of 13 amino acids. Germline-derived CDR1 and CDR2 are MNHEY and SVGAGI. Germline trimming cut 7 bases from V and 1 base from J; bases unmatched to any gene: 3. CDR3 in amino acids: CASTRDSNYGYTF. The CDR3 DNA is TGTGCCAGCACTCGGGACAGTAACTATGGCTACACCTTC.

CDR3: CASSWDPAKNIQYF. CDR3 nucleotides: TGTGCCAGCAGTTGGGACCCAGCCAAAAACATTCAGTACTTC. V usage is TRBV6-5 and J usage is TRBJ2-4; D may correspond to TRBD1 or TRBD2 (5 bases each). The CDR3 is 14 amino acids. Deletions cut 4 bases from V and 0 bases from J, with 7 bases between. Germline V lookup: CDR1 MNHEY, CDR2 SVGAGI.

The V and J genes are TRBV6-5 and TRBJ1-6, with 7 bases that match TRBD1. V shed 5 bases, J shed 7 bases, and the junction held 8 bases outside the gene matches. This CDR3 is built from 15 residues. Germline CDR1 MNHEY, CDR2 SVGAGI. The CDR3, as DNA: TGTGCCAGCAGTCGGGACAGAACCCAAAATTCACCCCTCCACTTT. This translates into CASSRDRTQNSPLHF.

This sequence joins TRBV13 and TRBJ2-1, with TRBD2 identical over 11 bases. This CDR3 contains 18 residues. The V and J ends lost 5 bases and 3 bases, in that order; junction bases with no gene match: 12. Germline CDR1 reads PRHDT; CDR2 reads FYEKMQ (reference sequence). The CDR3 reads CASSTKTSGAAYYNEQFF. The CDR3, as DNA: TGTGCCAGCAGCACCAAGACTAGCGGGGCTGCTTACTACAATGAGCAGTTCTTC.

The CDR3 DNA reads TGCGCCAGCAGCGGCCAGGGGAGCGGGGGGACAGATACGCAGTATTTT. Translation: CASSGQGSGGTDTQYF. The V call is TRBV5-1, the J call TRBJ2-3; 9 bases align to TRBD2. Trimming at V came to 4 bases and at J to 3 bases, leaving 9 bases not matched to a gene. The CDR3 covers 16 residues. CDR1 is SGHRS and CDR2 is YFSETQ in the germline V gene.

The chain joins TRBV19 to TRBJ1-1; the D gene is possibly TRBD1 (5 bases). V gave up 9 bases and J gave up 1 base, with 12 bases separating them. CDR3 length equals 13 residues. CDR1 LNHDA and CDR2 SQIVND come from the germline V gene (reference sequence). The CDR3 DNA is TGTGCCAGACCCACCGGGACGAACACTGAAGCTTTCTTT. It codes for CARPTGTNTEAFF.

The genes are TRBV6-2 or TRBV6-3 and TRBJ2-7; a weak D match, TRBD1 (6 bases). The CDR3 totals 14 residues. V gave up 2 bases and J gave up 3 bases, with 11 bases separating them. Germline V CDR1 and CDR2: MNHEY, SVGEGT. The CDR3 bases are TGTGCCAGCAGTTACAGGACAGCCAGCTACGAGCAGTACTTC. Translating it yields CASSYRTASYEQYF.

This chain joins TRBV30 and TRBJ2-1; perhaps TRBD1 as D (6 bases). CDR3 length: 12 residues. V lost 0 bases and J 7 bases, leaving 7 bases between the germline ends. From germline, CDR1 is GTSNPN and CDR2 SVGIG (reference sequence). The CDR3 DNA sequence: TGTGCCTGGAGTGTACAGGGAAATGAGCAGTTCTTC. Protein sequence: CAWSVQGNEQFF.

The J gene is TRBJ2-7, the V gene TRBV28, with D tentatively TRBD2 (5 bases). Trimming took 6 bases from V and 1 from J, leaving 19 bases between them. The germline CDR1 and CDR2 sequences are MDHEN and SYDVKM. The CDR3 sequence is 16 residues long. CDR3 region: CASSPAGTLISYEQYF. The CDR3 DNA is TGTGCCAGCAGCCCGGCGGGCACTCTCATATCCTACGAGCAGTACTTC.